Sequencing of this T cell receptor (beta chain) was carried out in a study of beta chain features in type 1 diabetes. Findings and limits, study-wide: Shorter TCRB CDR3s, moderately but significantly so, marked every one of the four CD4+ subsets in Type 1 diabetes patients.

A word on this clone: Its matching antigen is unknown.

Since all of the isolated RNA was reverse transcribed, expressed TCRB transcripts were what got sequenced. The method was immunoSEQ multiplex PCR; TCRdb's version includes in-frame clones alone and lacks a portion of them. This sample has approximately 140,000 clones; 6.9% occur once, and the top ten carry about 1.4%. Germline CDR1 reads SGHTA; CDR2 reads FQGNSA. J was trimmed by 5 bases and V by 4 bases; bases with no gene match: 5. CDR3 size: 14 residues. The specimen was central memory CD4+ T cells from blood. The receptor comes from a woman aged 25 to 39 in good health. The chain combines TRBV7-2 with TRBJ1-1; 9 bases map to TRBD1. Written as DNA, the CDR3 is TGTGCCAGCAGCTCGGACAGGGGAGGGACTGAAGCTTTCTTT. Protein: CASSSDRGGTEAFF.